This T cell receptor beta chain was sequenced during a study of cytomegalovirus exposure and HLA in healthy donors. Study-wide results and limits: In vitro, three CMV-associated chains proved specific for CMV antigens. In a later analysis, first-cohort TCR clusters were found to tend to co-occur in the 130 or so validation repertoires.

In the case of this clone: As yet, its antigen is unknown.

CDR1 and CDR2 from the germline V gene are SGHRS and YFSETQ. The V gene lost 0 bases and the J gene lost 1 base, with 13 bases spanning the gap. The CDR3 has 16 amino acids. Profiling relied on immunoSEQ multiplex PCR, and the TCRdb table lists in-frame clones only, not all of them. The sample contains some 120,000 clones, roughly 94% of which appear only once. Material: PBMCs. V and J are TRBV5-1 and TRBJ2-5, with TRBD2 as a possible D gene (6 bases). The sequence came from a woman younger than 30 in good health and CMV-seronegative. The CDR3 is CASSLATGVGQETQYF. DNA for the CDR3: TGCGCCAGCAGCTTGGCCACGGGGGTGGGCCAAGAGACCCAGTACTTC.